This entry features one T cell receptor beta chain sequence. This specimen belongs to a study of blood T cell repertoires in COVID-19. Across the study: Samples taken during acute and convalescent COVID-19 were collected in the United States, Italy and Spain. Sources were T cells, B-cell-depleted T cells, or PBMCs; the material itself was cDNA or gDNA.

Original processing notes: Scientists estimated how many nucleated cells there were by amplifying reference gene primers. The repertoire was sequenced with immunoSEQ multiplex PCR; TCRdb's copy has only in-frame clones and lacks some. V, J and clone size reflect that table, while D and trimming were determined from the DNA. The sample lists 85,000 to 100,000 clones, just over 85% seen once, with just over 2% in the top ten. The CDR3 spans 16 residues. The germline V and J ends were trimmed by 2 bases and 5 bases, with 22 bases remaining between them. The germline gives CDR1 GTSNPN, CDR2 SVGIG (reference sequence).

Input material: peripheral blood. The V call is TRBV30, the J call TRBJ2-7; D gene ambiguous. The sequence was collected from a man aged 50 to 60 with COVID-19, enrolled during active disease. For the CDR3, the DNA is TGTGCCTGGAGTTCCCCCTGGGCACCCGCGCCCGACGAGCAGTACTTC. Translation: CAWSSPWAPAPDEQYF.